This T cell receptor (beta chain) emerged from a study of T cell repertoires in ileal Crohn's disease. Study information: Less than 45% were active smokers at surgery; median disease duration was approximately 7.3 years. Every patient was operated on for stricturing (about 60%) or penetrating (approximately 40%) complications. The M0 sample came from the inflamed ileal portion of the resected specimen.

The germline V gene encodes CDR1 MNHEY and CDR2 SMNVEV (reference sequence). The CDR3 loop spans 14 amino acids. The V end was cut by 2 bases, the J end by 0 bases, with 6 bases between. As regards this clone: The antigen is undetermined. Different DNA sequences within this sample yield the same CDR3.

This sample's time point: inflamed ileum from the surgical specimen. The protocol was immunoSEQ multiplex PCR, while the TCRdb copy is restricted to in-frame clones and leaves out a portion. The sample holds roughly 15,000 clones, roughly 76% seen once. Whole-study results and caveats: Clonal expansions were more frequent in active smokers than non-smokers at surgery.

The rearrangement uses TRBV27 and TRBJ2-3; no firm D call. This receptor was taken from an adult with Crohn's disease. Sequencing input: ileal tissue. The CDR3 reads CASSLITSTDTQYF. Written as DNA, the CDR3 is TGTGCCAGCAGTTTAATAACTAGCACAGATACGCAGTATTTT.